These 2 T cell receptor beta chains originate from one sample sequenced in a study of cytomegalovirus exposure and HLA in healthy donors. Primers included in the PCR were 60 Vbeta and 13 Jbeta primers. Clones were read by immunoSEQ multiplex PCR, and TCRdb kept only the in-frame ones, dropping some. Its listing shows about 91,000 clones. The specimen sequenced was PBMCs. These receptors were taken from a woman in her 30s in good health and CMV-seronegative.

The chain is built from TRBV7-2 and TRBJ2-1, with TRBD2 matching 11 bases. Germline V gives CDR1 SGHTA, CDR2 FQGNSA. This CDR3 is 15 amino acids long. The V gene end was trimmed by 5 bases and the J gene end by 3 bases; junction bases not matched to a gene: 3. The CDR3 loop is CASSRGTSGYNEQFF. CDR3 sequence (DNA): TGTGCCAGCAGCCGCGGGACTAGCGGCTACAATGAGCAGTTCTTC. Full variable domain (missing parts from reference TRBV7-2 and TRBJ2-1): GAGVSQSPSNKVTEKGKDVELRCDPISGHTALYWYRQSLGQGLEFLIYFQGNSAPDKSGLPSDRFSAERTGGSVSTLTIQRTQQEDSAVYLCASSRGTSGYNEQFFGPGTRLTVL.

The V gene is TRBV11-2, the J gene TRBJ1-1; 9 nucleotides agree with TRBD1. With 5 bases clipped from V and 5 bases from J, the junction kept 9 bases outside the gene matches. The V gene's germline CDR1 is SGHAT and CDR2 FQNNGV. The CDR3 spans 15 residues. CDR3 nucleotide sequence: TGTGCCAGCAGCCCCCGGACAGGGGATGCGACTGAAGCTTTCTTT. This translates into CASSPRTGDATEAFF.